A selection of T cell receptor beta chains follows, all from one sample in a study of chronic HIV infection and antiretroviral therapy. TCRdb re-called the 5' RACE reads with MiXCR, one entry per CDR3 protein. Of roughly 50,000 distinct CDR3 sequences in the sample, under 20% were seen once. Sequencing was carried out using peripheral blood. Receptor source: an adult who had HIV and had not received antiretroviral therapy, or was an uninfected healthy control (not recorded which). The CDR3 runs from the conserved cysteine through the conserved F or W. Fields, in order: V gene, CDR3 protein.

>TRBV18
CASSPPRGRRSGANVLTF
>TRBV29-1
CSVEGQGESSYNEQFF
>TRBV28
CASSFGPASRTEAFF
>TRBV29-1
CSVSDTTYNEQFF
>TRBV7-6
CASSSAGTGTGYTF
>TRBV29-1
CSVGAGAGYEQFF
>TRBV28
CASVVNTEAFF
>TRBV5-4
CASSTGQAGANVLTF
>TRBV28
CASSPANTPAGYTF
>TRBV28
CATSSYWPQHF
>TRBV7-7
CARLAGETQYF
>TRBV11-2
CASSPTSGSTEQFF
>TRBV5-4
CASSPSVSGIVVEQYF
>TRBV7-6
CASSSGLGEGQYF
>TRBV27
CASSLSRTSGRLGTDTQYF
>TRBV10-3
CAISAQGQGDEQYF
>TRBV10-2
CAPAGGGKVDTEAFF
>TRBV7-2
CASSLASLGNEQFF
>TRBV6-5
CASSYSGTEGWGYTF
>TRBV28
CASSIPSGSDRAGELFF
>TRBV10-3
CAISEFDSQYSNQPQHF
>TRBV20-1
CSARGQGEDTQYF
>TRBV4-1
CASSRAGNLKTEAFF
>TRBV20-1
CSANDNRLGKKSPLHF
>TRBV6-5
CASSATDTQYF
>TRBV28
CASSLTKINEQFF
>TRBV6-2/TRBV6-3
CASSYMAGQNQPQHF
>TRBV20-1
CSARPPDRGGQPQHF
>TRBV4-1
CASSQGTSGTPYNEQFF
>TRBV28
CASREVRPGTGGEQYF
>TRBV27
CASSLNPGQGANSPLHF
>TRBV28
CASFDFPGGSTNEKLFF
>TRBV6-4
CATPQGNQPQHF
>TRBV28
CASSSPRRGGRNTIYF
>TRBV12-3/TRBV12-4
CASNLLGLAGGPLEQYF
>TRBV12-3/TRBV12-4
CASSLGGAAEAFF
>TRBV7-9
CASSPGQWDEKLFF
>TRBV29-1
CSVRGYRYGDTEAFF
>TRBV29-1
CSVESSGTSANEQFF
>TRBV28
CASSFGSGVGNTGELFF
>TRBV6-2/TRBV6-3
CASSLQGSTEAFF
>TRBV28
CASGPDRGGQGAFF
>TRBV7-9
CASSLNEGNSYEQYF
>TRBV6-5
CASSPPNQPQHF
>TRBV6-5
CASSYFQGAAVDTIYF
>TRBV4-1
CASSQDRSLSNYGYTF
>TRBV7-9
CASSSTGTGEQPQHF
>TRBV29-1
CSVRAYNEQFF
>TRBV27
CASSYSGPQETQYF
>TRBV27
CASSLSGYFTEAFF
>TRBV28
CASSTAGSTDTQYF
>TRBV4-1
CASSPRTSGARGEQFF
>TRBV29-1
CSVERVHNTEAFF
>TRBV29-1
CSGAGTGDGIQYF
>TRBV27
CASAFFSGANVLTF
>TRBV27
CASSHGGNTEAFF